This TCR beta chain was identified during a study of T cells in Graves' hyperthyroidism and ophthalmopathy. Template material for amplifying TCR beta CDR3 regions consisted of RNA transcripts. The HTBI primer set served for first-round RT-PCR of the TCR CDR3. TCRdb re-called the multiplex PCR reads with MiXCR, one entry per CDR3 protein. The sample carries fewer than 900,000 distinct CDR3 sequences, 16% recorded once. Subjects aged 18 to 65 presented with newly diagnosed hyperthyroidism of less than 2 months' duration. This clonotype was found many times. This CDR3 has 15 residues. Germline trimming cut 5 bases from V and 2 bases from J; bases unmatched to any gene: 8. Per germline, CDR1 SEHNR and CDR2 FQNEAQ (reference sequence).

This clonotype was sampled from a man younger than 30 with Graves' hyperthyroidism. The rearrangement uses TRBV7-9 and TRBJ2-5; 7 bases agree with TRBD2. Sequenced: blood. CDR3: CASSQYGRPQETQYF. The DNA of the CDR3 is TGTGCCAGCAGCCAATACGGGAGGCCACAAGAGACCCAGTACTTC.